These 9 T cell receptor beta chains were sequenced from one sample in a study of blood T cell repertoires in COVID-19 (TCRdb year 2020). Libraries were constructed by the immunoSEQ multiplex PCR assay. TCRdb obtained this table from immuneACCESS and retained in-frame rearrangements with V and J assigned. These tables miss some clones; where compared with another copy, unresolved V genes account for less than half of the shortfall, and the remainder is unexplained. In all, the sample holds under 140,000 clones, and about 72% of those were seen once. More than 7.5% of the sample rests with the top ten. The sequenced material came from peripheral blood. The receptors derive from a woman aged 60-75 years with acute or convalescent COVID-19.

The chain employs TRBV12-3 or TRBV12-4 and TRBJ1-2; no clear D gene. The germline V and J ends were trimmed by 3 bases and 4 bases, with 6 bases remaining between them. CDR3 length: 12 amino acids. CDR3 amino acids: CASSLQLYGYTF. CDR3 bases: TGTGCCAGCAGTTTGCAACTCTATGGCTACACCTTC.

The rearrangement uses TRBV27 and TRBJ2-1, with D unclear. The CDR3 extends over 15 amino acids. The V gene lost 5 bases and the J gene lost 9 bases, with 20 bases spanning the gap. The germline gives CDR1 MNHEY, CDR2 SMNVEV (reference sequence). This CDR3 is CASSLNGLSSSEQFF. Here the CDR3 DNA reads TGTGCCAGCAGTCTAAACGGGTTATCAAGTTCTGAGCAGTTCTTC.

This clone has a handful of counts. The chain uses TRBV7-2 and TRBJ1-3; D perhaps matches TRBD1 (5 bases). The CDR3 is 14 residues long. Per the germline V gene, CDR1 is SGHTA and CDR2 is FQGNSA. Trimming cost V 4 bases and J 2 bases, with 9 bases left between them. The CDR3 DNA reads TGTGCCAGCAGCTCCACAGGCACTGGAAACACCATATATTTT. It is translated as CASSSTGTGNTIYF. Full variable domain (outside the CDR3, taken from reference TRBV7-2 and TRBJ1-3): GAGVSQSPSNKVTEKGKDVELRCDPISGHTALYWYRQSLGQGLEFLIYFQGNSAPDKSGLPSDRFSAERTGGSVSTLTIQRTQQEDSAVYLCASSSTGTGNTIYFGEGSWLTVV.

The V call is TRBV3-1 (or the pseudogene TRBV3-2), the J call TRBJ2-7; D might be TRBD2 (6 bases). The CDR3 consists of 17 residues. CDR1 and CDR2 from the germline V gene are LGHDT and YNNKEL (reference sequence). The V gene lost 2 bases and the J gene lost 4 bases, with 21 bases spanning the gap. The CDR3 spells CASSQYDTGRAGYEQYF. The CDR3 DNA follows: TGTGCCAGCAGCCAATATGACACAGGCAGGGCGGGATACGAGCAGTACTTC.

This clone was recorded a few times. CDR3: CASSPPGGQPQHF. The CDR3, as DNA: TGTGCCAGCAGTCCCCCGGGGGGTCAGCCCCAGCATTTT. The chain couples TRBV7-8 to TRBJ1-5; tentative D call: TRBD1 (5 bases). Germline V gene data show CDR1 as SGHVS and CDR2 as FQNEAQ. Trimming cost V 6 bases and J 6 bases, with 12 bases left between them. The CDR3 contains 13 residues. Full variable domain (rest looked up from reference TRBV7-8 and TRBJ1-5): GAGVSQSPRYKVAKRGQDVALRCDPISGHVSLFWYQQALGQGPEFLTYFQNEAQLDKSGLPSDRFFAERPEGSVSTLKIQRTQQEDSAVYLCASSPPGGQPQHFGDGTRLSIL.

The chain joins TRBV7-9 to TRBJ1-4, with TRBD1 matching 12 bases. Germline V lookup: CDR1 SEHNR, CDR2 FQNEAQ (reference sequence). The CDR3 runs to 17 residues. With 3 bases clipped from V and 4 bases from J, the junction kept 6 bases outside the gene matches. DNA for the CDR3: TGTGCCAGCAGCTTGTGGGGACAGGGGGCTTTTAATGAAAAACTGTTTTTT. The encoded protein is CASSLWGQGAFNEKLFF. The whole variable domain, remainder taken from reference TRBV7-9 and TRBJ1-4, is DTGVSQNPRHKITKRGQNVTFRCDPISEHNRLYWYRQTLGQGPEFLTYFQNEAQLEKSRLLSDRFSAERPKGSFSTLEIQRTEQGDSAMYLCASSLWGQGAFNEKLFFGSGTQLSVL.

This clone was seen at least ten times. The chain has TRBV7-9 and TRBJ2-7; 7 bases are shared with TRBD1. Trimming at V came to 2 bases and at J to 6 bases, leaving 7 bases not matched to a gene. Germline values: CDR1 SEHNR, CDR2 FQNEAQ (reference sequence). The CDR3 is made up of 14 amino acids. CDR3 sequence (DNA): TGTGCCAGCAGCTTAATGACAGGGACCCGCGAGCAGTACTTC. Its translation is CASSLMTGTREQYF.

The V call is TRBV2, the J call TRBJ1-3; a possible D gene is TRBD1 (6 bases). Per the germline V gene, CDR1 is SNHLY and CDR2 is FYNNEI. V was cut by 6 bases and J by 4 bases, with 13 bases left in between. This CDR3 is built from 14 residues. The DNA of the CDR3 is TGTGCCAGCAGCAGGGGAGAACAAGGAAACACCATATATTTT. It encodes CASSRGEQGNTIYF.

The gene calls are TRBV5-4 and TRBJ2-2, with D possibly matching TRBD2 (7 bases). Germline V CDR1 and CDR2: SGHNT, YYREEE (reference sequence). V was shortened by 0 bases and J by 6 bases, with 15 bases between the two germline ends. The CDR3 has 16 residues. As DNA, the CDR3 is TGTGCCAGCAGCTTGGGGGCGGGGGCCTCTCCCGGGGAGCTGTTTTTT. Translating it yields CASSLGAGASPGELFF.